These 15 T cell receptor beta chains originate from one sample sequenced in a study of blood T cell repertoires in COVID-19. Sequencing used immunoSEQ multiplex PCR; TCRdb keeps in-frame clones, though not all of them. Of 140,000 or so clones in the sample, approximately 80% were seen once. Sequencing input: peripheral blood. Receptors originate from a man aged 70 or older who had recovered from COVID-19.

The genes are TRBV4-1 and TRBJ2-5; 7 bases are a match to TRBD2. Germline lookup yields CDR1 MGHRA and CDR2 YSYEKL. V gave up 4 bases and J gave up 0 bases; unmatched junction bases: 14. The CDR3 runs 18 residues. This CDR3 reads CASSLSGASGSYQETQYF. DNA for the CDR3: TGCGCCAGCAGCCTCTCCGGCGCTAGCGGATCGTACCAAGAGACCCAGTACTTC.

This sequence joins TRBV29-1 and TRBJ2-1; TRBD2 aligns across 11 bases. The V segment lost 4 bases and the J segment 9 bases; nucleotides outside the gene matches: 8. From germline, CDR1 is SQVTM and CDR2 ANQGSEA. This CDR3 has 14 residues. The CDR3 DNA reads TGCAGCGTTGCGGGTCTAGCGGGAGGCGTTGAGCAGTTCTTC. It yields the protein CSVAGLAGGVEQFF.

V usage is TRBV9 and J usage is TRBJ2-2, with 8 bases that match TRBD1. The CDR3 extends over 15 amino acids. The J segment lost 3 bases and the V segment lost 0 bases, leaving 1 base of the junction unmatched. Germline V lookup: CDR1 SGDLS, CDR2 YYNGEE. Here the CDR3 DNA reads TGTGCCAGCAGCGTAGGACAGGGGTACACCGGGGAGCTGTTTTTT. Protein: CASSVGQGYTGELFF.

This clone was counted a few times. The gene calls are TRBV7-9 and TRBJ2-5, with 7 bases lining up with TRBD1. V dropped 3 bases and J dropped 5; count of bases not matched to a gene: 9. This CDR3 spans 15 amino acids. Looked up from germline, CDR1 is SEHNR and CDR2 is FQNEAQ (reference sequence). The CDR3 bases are TGTGCCAGCAGCTTGGCCCGGGACAGCCTGGAGACCCAGTACTTC. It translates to CASSLARDSLETQYF.

CDR3 DNA: TGTGCCAGCATCCCGGGACTAGCGGGAGAGGCCAGCTACGAGCAGTACTTC. Protein sequence: CASIPGLAGEASYEQYF. The chain carries TRBV2 and TRBJ2-7; 14 bases map to TRBD2. Trimming at V came to 7 bases and at J to 3 bases, leaving 11 bases not matched to a gene. The CDR3 covers 17 residues. CDR1 and CDR2 from the germline V gene are SNHLY and FYNNEI. Using reference TRBV2 and TRBJ2-7 for the parts outside the CDR3, the full variable domain is EPEVTQTPSHQVTQMGQEVILRCVPISNHLYFYWYRQILGQKVEFLVSFYNNEISEKSEIFDDQFSVERPDGSNFTLKIRSTKLEDSAMYFCASIPGLAGEASYEQYFGPGTRLTVT.

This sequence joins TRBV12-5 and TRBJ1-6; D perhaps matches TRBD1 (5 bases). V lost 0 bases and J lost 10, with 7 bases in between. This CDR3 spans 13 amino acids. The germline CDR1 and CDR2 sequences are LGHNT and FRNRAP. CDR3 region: CASGLVTGSPLHF. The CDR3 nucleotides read TGTGCTAGTGGTTTGGTAACAGGATCACCCCTCCACTTT.

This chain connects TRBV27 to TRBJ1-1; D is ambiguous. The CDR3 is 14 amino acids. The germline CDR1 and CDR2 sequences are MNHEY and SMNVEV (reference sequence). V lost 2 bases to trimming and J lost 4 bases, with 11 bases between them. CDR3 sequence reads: CASSLRGFGTEAFF. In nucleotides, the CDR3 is TGTGCCAGCAGTTTAAGAGGGTTCGGCACTGAAGCTTTCTTT.

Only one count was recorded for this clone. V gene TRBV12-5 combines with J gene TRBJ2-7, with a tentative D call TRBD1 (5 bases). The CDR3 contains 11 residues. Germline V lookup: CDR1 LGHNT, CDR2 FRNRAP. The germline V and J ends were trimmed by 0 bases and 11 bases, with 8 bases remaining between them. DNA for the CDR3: TGTGCTAGTGGTTTGGTCCAGGGAAAGTACTTC. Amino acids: CASGLVQGKYF.

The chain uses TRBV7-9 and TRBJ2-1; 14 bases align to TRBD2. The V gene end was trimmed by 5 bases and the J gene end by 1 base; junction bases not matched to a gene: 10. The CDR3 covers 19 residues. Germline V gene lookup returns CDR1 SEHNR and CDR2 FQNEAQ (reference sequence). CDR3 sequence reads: CASSPTGLAGVGSYNEQFF. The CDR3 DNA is TGTGCCAGCAGCCCAACGGGACTAGCGGGAGTAGGGTCCTACAATGAGCAGTTCTTC.

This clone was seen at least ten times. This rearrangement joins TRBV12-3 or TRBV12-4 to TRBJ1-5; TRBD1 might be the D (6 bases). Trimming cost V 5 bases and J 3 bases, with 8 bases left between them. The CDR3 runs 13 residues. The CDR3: CASSDRINQPQHF. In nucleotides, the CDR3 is TGTGCCAGCAGTGACAGGATCAATCAGCCCCAGCATTTT.

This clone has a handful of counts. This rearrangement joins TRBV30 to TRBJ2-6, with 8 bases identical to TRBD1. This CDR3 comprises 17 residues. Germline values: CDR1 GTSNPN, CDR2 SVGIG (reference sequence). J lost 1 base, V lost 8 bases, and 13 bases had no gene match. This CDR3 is CAQKPRGPPSGANVLTF. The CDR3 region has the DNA TGTGCCCAGAAGCCCAGGGGGCCTCCTTCTGGGGCCAACGTCCTGACTTTC.

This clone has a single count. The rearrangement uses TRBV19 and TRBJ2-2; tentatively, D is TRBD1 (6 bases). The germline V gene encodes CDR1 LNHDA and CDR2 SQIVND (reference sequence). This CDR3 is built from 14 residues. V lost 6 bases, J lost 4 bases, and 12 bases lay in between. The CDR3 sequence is CASRRGQFTGELFF. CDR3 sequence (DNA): TGTGCCAGTAGACGAGGACAGTTCACCGGGGAGCTGTTTTTT. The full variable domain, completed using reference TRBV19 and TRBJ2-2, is DGGITQSPKYLFRKEGQNVTLSCEQNLNHDAMYWYRQDPGQGLRLIYYSQIVNDFQKGDIAEGYSVSREKKESFPLTVTSAQKNPTAFYLCASRRGQFTGELFFGEGSRLTVL.

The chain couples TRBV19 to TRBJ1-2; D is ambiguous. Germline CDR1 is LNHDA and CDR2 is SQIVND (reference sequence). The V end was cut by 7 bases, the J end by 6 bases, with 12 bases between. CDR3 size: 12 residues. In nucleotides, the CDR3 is TGTGCCAGTAATACTCGCCAACATGGCTACACCTTC. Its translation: CASNTRQHGYTF.

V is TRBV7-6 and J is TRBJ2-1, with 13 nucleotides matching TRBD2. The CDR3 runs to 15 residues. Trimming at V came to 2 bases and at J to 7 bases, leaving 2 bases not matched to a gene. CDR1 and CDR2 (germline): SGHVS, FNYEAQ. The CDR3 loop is CASSLWTSGRNEQFF. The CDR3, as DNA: TGTGCCAGCAGCTTATGGACTAGCGGGAGAAATGAGCAGTTCTTC.

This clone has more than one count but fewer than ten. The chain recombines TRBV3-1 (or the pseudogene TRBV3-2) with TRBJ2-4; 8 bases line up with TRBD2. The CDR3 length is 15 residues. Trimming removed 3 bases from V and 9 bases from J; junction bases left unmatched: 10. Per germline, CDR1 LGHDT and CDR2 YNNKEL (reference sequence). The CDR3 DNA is TGTGCCAGCAGCCAGGAAGAGCGGGAGAAGAGCATTCAGTACTTC. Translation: CASSQEEREKSIQYF.